The T cell receptor (beta chain) under discussion was sequenced for a study of blood T cell repertoires in COVID-19. The wider study: The study drew acute and convalescent COVID-19 samples from the United States, Italy and Spain. PBMCs, B-cell-depleted T cells, or T cells were the source of the cDNA or gDNA that made up the material.

Source study methods: Amplification from reference gene primers served as the basis for estimated nucleated cell counts. Profiled with immunoSEQ multiplex PCR; TCRdb holds only in-frame clones, not every one. That table furnishes V, J and clone size, whereas the DNA furnished D and trimming. The sample has about 130,000 clones; over 75% are singletons. Germline CDR1 and CDR2: SGHTA and FQGNSA. Trimming took off 5 bases at V and 7 bases at J, with 16 bases between the two ends. The CDR3 runs 14 residues. The TCR sequence derives from a man older than 75 with active or convalescent COVID-19. The rearrangement links TRBV7-2 to TRBJ2-3, with a weak D call TRBD2 (6 bases). Material for sequencing was peripheral blood. The CDR3 coding sequence is TGTGCCAGCAGCCTCGGACTAAGGTACCATACGCAGTATTTT. Translating it yields CASSLGLRYHTQYF.